A single sample gave rise to the 4 T cell receptor beta chains below, sequenced in a study of OX40 agonist ivuxolimab in advanced cancers. Sequencing was performed with immunoSEQ multiplex PCR; in TCRdb, only in-frame clones are kept and a portion is missing. The data show around 67,000 clones, with roughly 85% seen just once and approximately 1.3% held by the top ten. This sample comprised CD4+ or CD8+ T cells sorted from blood, obtained in a trial of the OX40 agonist ivuxolimab. These receptors were collected from an adult with an advanced solid tumor such as melanoma, head and neck, liver or kidney cancer.

The chain combines TRBV30 with TRBJ2-3; no reliable D call. The V end lost 1 base, the J end lost 1 base, and 6 bases lay between the germline ends. The germline CDR1 and CDR2 sequences are GTSNPN and SVGIG (reference sequence). This CDR3 contains 13 residues. CDR3 loop: CAWSGVRTDTQYF. CDR3 sequence (DNA): TGTGCCTGGAGTGGCGTCCGCACAGATACGCAGTATTTT.

V is TRBV7-3 and J is TRBJ1-2, with a weak D call TRBD1 (6 bases). The CDR3 spans 13 residues. V was trimmed by 5 bases and J by 7 bases, leaving 14 bases between them. The V gene's germline CDR1 is SGHTA and CDR2 FQGTGA. CDR3 in amino acids: CASSASEGGGYTF. The CDR3 bases are TGTGCCAGCAGCGCCTCGGAAGGGGGTGGCTACACCTTC.

The CDR3 DNA sequence: TGCGCCAGCAGCCAAGGGCGGGGACTCCCGAATCAGCCCCAGCATTTT. Protein: CASSQGRGLPNQPQHF. The chain links TRBV4-1 to TRBJ1-5, with TRBD1 as a possible D gene (5 bases). V gave up 1 base and J gave up 4 bases, with 14 bases separating them. The germline V gene encodes CDR1 MGHRA and CDR2 YSYEKL. The CDR3 has 16 amino acids.

The chain has TRBV7-9 and TRBJ2-5, with D unclear. CDR3 length: 14 residues. The V end lost 4 bases, the J end lost 0 bases, and 9 bases lay between the germline ends. Germline CDR1 is SEHNR and CDR2 is FQNEAQ (reference sequence). The CDR3 region is CASSSGRYQETQYF. CDR3 nucleotide sequence: TGTGCCAGCAGCTCCGGACGGTACCAAGAGACCCAGTACTTC.